The next 25 T cell receptor beta chains were all read from a single sample in a study of blood T cell repertoires in COVID-19. Method: immunoSEQ multiplex PCR; TCRdb's copy keeps in-frame clones and lacks some. The sample shows fewer than 200,000 clones, over 80% of them seen only once. Source material: peripheral blood. These receptors all stem from a man under 40 with COVID-19, enrolled during active disease.

The chain is built from TRBV28 and TRBJ1-2; 9 bases are a match to TRBD1. V lost 2 bases and J lost 4; bases outside the gene matches: 2. The CDR3 is 14 amino acids. Germline assignment: CDR1 MDHEN and CDR2 SYDVKM. The CDR3 loop reads CASSLPQGAYGYTF. The CDR3 DNA follows: TGTGCCAGCAGTTTACCACAGGGGGCCTATGGCTACACCTTC.

The chain employs TRBV6-2 or TRBV6-3 and TRBJ2-3; tentative D call: TRBD1 (6 bases). The CDR3 is 17 residues long. Trimming shortened V by 6 bases and J by 3 bases, and 22 bases separated the two germline ends. CDR1 is MNHEY and CDR2 is SVGEGT in the germline V gene. This CDR3 is CASSQNRVGTRTDTQYF. The CDR3 coding sequence is TGTGCCAGCAGCCAGAACAGGGTAGGAACACGAACAGATACGCAGTATTTT.

J is TRBJ2-5 and V is TRBV5-4, with D perhaps TRBD1 (5 bases). The germline gives CDR1 SGHNT, CDR2 YYREEE (reference sequence). The CDR3 contains 15 residues. Trimming cost V 1 base and J 0 bases, with 10 bases left between them. In DNA, the CDR3 is TGTGCCAGCAGCTTGCAACAGGCCCACCAAGAGACCCAGTACTTC. This codes for CASSLQQAHQETQYF.

This chain connects TRBV24-1 to TRBJ2-3, with 7 nucleotides matching TRBD2. Per the germline V gene, CDR1 is KGHDR and CDR2 is SFDVKD. The CDR3 contains 15 residues. Trimming cost V 3 bases and J 0 bases; bases outside gene matches: 2. CDR3 nucleotides: TGTGCCACCAGTGATCAGCGGGGCAGCACAGATACGCAGTATTTT. This translates into CATSDQRGSTDTQYF.

V and J are TRBV4-2 and TRBJ2-3, with TRBD1 identical over 7 bases. The junction had 2 bases not matched to a gene; V was cut back by 2 bases and J by 0 bases. CDR1 is LGHNA and CDR2 is YNFKEQ in the germline V gene. The CDR3 runs 15 residues. The chain's CDR3 is CASSQLRGSTDTQYF. CDR3 bases: TGTGCCAGCAGCCAACTCAGGGGGAGCACAGATACGCAGTATTTT.

The V and J genes are TRBV5-6 and TRBJ2-7, with D tentatively TRBD2 (6 bases). Trimming pared 0 bases from V and 4 bases from J, leaving 11 bases between. The CDR3 consists of 14 residues. CDR1 and CDR2 from the germline V gene are SGHDT and YYEEEE. The CDR3 loop is CASSLGDLRYEQYF. Written as DNA, the CDR3 is TGTGCCAGCAGCTTGGGGGACTTAAGATACGAGCAGTACTTC.

The chain joins TRBV24-1 to TRBJ2-2; the D gene is possibly TRBD2 (5 bases). V lost 0 bases to trimming and J lost 4 bases, with 8 bases between them. The CDR3 covers 15 residues. Germline loops: CDR1 KGHDR, CDR2 SFDVKD. In DNA, the CDR3 is TGTGCCACCAGTGATTTGACCGGGATCACCGGGGAGCTGTTTTTT. Its protein is CATSDLTGITGELFF.

This clone was counted only a few times. V is TRBV10-3 and J is TRBJ1-1, with a weak D call TRBD1 (5 bases). Germline V CDR1 and CDR2: ENHRY, SYGVKD. Trimming removed 8 bases from V and 6 bases from J, with 16 bases in between. This CDR3 contains 13 residues. This chain's CDR3 is CAIGVDMYAEAFF. The CDR3 DNA sequence: TGTGCCATCGGCGTGGACATGTACGCTGAAGCTTTCTTT.

The chain is built from TRBV28 and TRBJ2-7, with TRBD1 as a possible D gene (8 bases). Germline V gives CDR1 MDHEN, CDR2 SYDVKM. Trimming removed 5 bases at V and 5 bases at J, with 16 bases between. The CDR3 has 14 amino acids. CDR3: CASSQQGGYHEQYF. The CDR3, as DNA: TGTGCCAGCAGTCAACAGGGGGGGTACCACGAGCAGTACTTC.

This clone was counted a single time. The CDR3: CASSQARGGGYF. In nucleotides, the CDR3 is TGTGCCAGCAGCCAAGCAAGGGGGGGTGGGTACTTC. V usage is TRBV3-1 (or the pseudogene TRBV3-2) and J usage is TRBJ2-5; D may be TRBD2 (7 bases). The CDR3 contains 12 residues. Trimming left V 1 base short and J 13 bases short, with 13 bases between. CDR1 is LGHDT and CDR2 is YNNKEL in the germline V gene (reference sequence).

J is TRBJ2-1 and V is TRBV28, with D unresolved. Germline lookup yields CDR1 MDHEN and CDR2 SYDVKM. There are 17 residues in the CDR3. The V gene lost 6 bases and the J gene lost 0 bases, with 18 bases spanning the gap. The DNA of the CDR3 is TGTGCCAGCAGACATAAACTAACACATCCCTCCTACAATGAGCAGTTCTTC. Protein sequence: CASRHKLTHPSYNEQFF.

J is TRBJ1-4 and V is TRBV6-5; D possibly corresponds to TRBD1 (5 bases). This CDR3 region has 16 residues. The germline CDR1 and CDR2 sequences are MNHEY and SVGAGI. Trimming removed 0 bases from V and 5 bases from J, with 13 bases in between. CDR3 nucleotides: TGTGCCAGCAGTTACTCGAGGCACCCAGGGAATGAAAAACTGTTTTTT. This translates into CASSYSRHPGNEKLFF.

The chain combines TRBV6-6 with TRBJ1-4, with D maybe TRBD1 (5 bases). The germline V and J ends were trimmed by 6 bases and 8 bases, with 16 bases remaining between them. Germline V gives CDR1 MNHNY, CDR2 SVGAGI (reference sequence). The CDR3 consists of 14 residues. The CDR3 DNA reads as TGTGCCAGCAGCCTCAGGGTGGCGGGGGAAAAACTGTTTTTT. Protein sequence: CASSLRVAGEKLFF.

This clone was counted once. Written as DNA, the CDR3 is TGCAGTGCTAGTTTACAGGAAACTTATGGCTACACCTTC. Translated, it gives CSASLQETYGYTF. This chain connects TRBV20-1 to TRBJ1-2; possibly TRBD1 for D (5 bases). From germline, CDR1 is DFQATT and CDR2 SNEGSKA (reference sequence). The V gene lost 3 bases and the J gene lost 5 bases, with 13 bases spanning the gap. The CDR3 loop spans 13 amino acids.

The V call is TRBV27, the J call TRBJ1-1; 9 nucleotides agree with TRBD1. Trimming removed 5 bases from V and 0 bases from J; junction bases left unmatched: 7. Germline V gives CDR1 MNHEY, CDR2 SMNVEV (reference sequence). This CDR3 contains 16 residues. In nucleotides, the CDR3 is TGTGCCAGCAGTATCGGGACAGGGAGAATGAACACTGAAGCTTTCTTT. It codes for CASSIGTGRMNTEAFF.

This clone was counted a few times. The chain recombines TRBV9 with TRBJ1-2; TRBD1 matches at 11 bases. Germline CDR1 SGDLS, CDR2 YYNGEE. The CDR3 is made up of 14 amino acids. With V trimmed by 3 bases and J by 8 bases, 6 bases remained unmatched. The CDR3 loop is CASSASGTGGGYTF. The CDR3 nucleotides read TGTGCCAGCAGCGCATCCGGGACAGGGGGAGGCTACACCTTC.

This rearrangement joins TRBV4-3 to TRBJ1-1, with no clear D. Trimming cost V 1 base and J 4 bases, with 10 bases left between them. Germline V gene lookup returns CDR1 LGHNA and CDR2 YSLEER. The CDR3 loop spans 14 amino acids. The CDR3 DNA sequence: TGCGCCAGCAGCCAAGGAGGGATGCGCACTGAAGCTTTCTTT. It yields the protein CASSQGGMRTEAFF.

The V and J genes are TRBV5-6 and TRBJ2-5; D is perhaps TRBD2 (6 bases). V was clipped by 1 base and J by 3 bases, with 10 bases between them. This CDR3 spans 14 amino acids. The V gene's germline CDR1 is SGHDT and CDR2 YYEEEE. The CDR3 loop is CASSLITGEETQYF. Written as DNA, the CDR3 is TGTGCCAGCAGCTTGATTACGGGAGAAGAGACCCAGTACTTC.

CDR3 nucleotides: TGTGCCAGCAGCGGCGACAGGGGGGGCTACACCTTC. Amino acids: CASSGDRGGYTF. The chain recombines TRBV9 with TRBJ1-2; 9 nucleotides match TRBD1. With 3 bases clipped from V and 8 bases from J, the junction kept 2 bases outside the gene matches. The length of the CDR3 is 12 residues. The germline V gene has CDR1 SGDLS and CDR2 YYNGEE.

The table lists this clone with a count of one. This chain links TRBV6-1 with TRBJ2-7; 11 bases fit TRBD2. CDR1 and CDR2 (germline): MNHNS, SASEGT. Losses at the gene ends were 4 bases for V and 0 bases for J; bases not matched to a gene: 17. The CDR3 sequence is 20 residues long. The CDR3 DNA reads as TGTGCCAGCAGTGGAATCCAGAGGGGATTTGGGACTAGCGGCTCCTACGAGCAGTACTTC. This sequence encodes CASSGIQRGFGTSGSYEQYF.

V gene TRBV27 combines with J gene TRBJ2-7; TRBD1 agrees at 7 bases. This CDR3 spans 15 amino acids. J gave up 5 bases and V 5 bases, and 12 bases lay outside the gene matches. Germline V lookup: CDR1 MNHEY, CDR2 SMNVEV (reference sequence). CDR3 nucleotide sequence: TGTGCCAGCAGTACCCGACAGGGCCCCTTGGACGAGCAGTACTTC. Amino acid sequence: CASSTRQGPLDEQYF.

V is TRBV7-2 and J is TRBJ1-2, with TRBD1 matching 7 bases. Trimming took 5 bases from V and 3 from J; bases not matched to a gene: 6. The CDR3 sequence is 14 residues long. Germline loops: CDR1 SGHTA, CDR2 FQGNSA. The CDR3 loop reads CASSLDRAHYGYTF. CDR3 in DNA: TGTGCCAGCAGCCTCGACAGGGCCCACTATGGCTACACCTTC.

This clone was observed a few times. This rearrangement joins TRBV5-1 to TRBJ2-1; the match to TRBD1 covers 9 bases. The CDR3 has 15 residues. V shed 4 bases, J shed 6 bases, and the junction held 8 bases outside the gene matches. From germline, CDR1 is SGHRS and CDR2 YFSETQ. CDR3 sequence (DNA): TGCGCCAGCAGCCCATGGACAGGGGTGGCCAATGAGCAGTTCTTC. Translated: CASSPWTGVANEQFF.

The chain employs TRBV2 and TRBJ2-4, with TRBD2 as a possible D gene (5 bases). CDR1 SNHLY and CDR2 FYNNEI come from the germline V gene. The CDR3 is 12 residues long. V lost 3 bases and J lost 5, with 5 bases in between. The CDR3 coding sequence is TGTGCCAGCAGTGAGCGGGAAAACATTCAGTACTTC. Protein product: CASSERENIQYF.

The chain recombines TRBV18 with TRBJ2-1; tentative D call: TRBD1 (5 bases). This CDR3 region has 13 residues. Germline assignment: CDR1 KGHSH and CDR2 LQKENI. V lost 6 bases to trimming and J lost 4 bases, with 10 bases between them. The CDR3 is CASSYRQYNEQFF. CDR3 in DNA: TGTGCCAGCTCCTATAGACAGTACAATGAGCAGTTCTTC.